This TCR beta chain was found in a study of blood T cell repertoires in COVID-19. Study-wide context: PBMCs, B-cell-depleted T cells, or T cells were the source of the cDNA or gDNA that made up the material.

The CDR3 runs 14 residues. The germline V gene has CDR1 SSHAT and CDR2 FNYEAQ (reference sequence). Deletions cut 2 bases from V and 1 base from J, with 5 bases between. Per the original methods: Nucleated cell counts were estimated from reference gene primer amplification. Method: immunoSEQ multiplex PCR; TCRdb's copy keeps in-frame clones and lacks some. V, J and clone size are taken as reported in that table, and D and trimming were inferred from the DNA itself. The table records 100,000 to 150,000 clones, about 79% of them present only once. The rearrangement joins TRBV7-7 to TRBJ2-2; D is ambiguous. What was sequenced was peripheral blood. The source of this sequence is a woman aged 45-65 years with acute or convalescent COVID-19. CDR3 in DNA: TGTGCCAGCAGCTTACAGGTGAACACCGGGGAGCTGTTTTTT. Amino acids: CASSLQVNTGELFF. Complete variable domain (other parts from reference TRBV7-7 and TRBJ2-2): GAGVSQSPRYKVTKRGQDVTLRCDPISSHATLYWYQQALGQGPEFLTYFNYEAQPDKSGLPSDRFSAERPEGSISTLTIQRTEQRDSAMYRCASSLQVNTGELFFGEGSRLTVL.